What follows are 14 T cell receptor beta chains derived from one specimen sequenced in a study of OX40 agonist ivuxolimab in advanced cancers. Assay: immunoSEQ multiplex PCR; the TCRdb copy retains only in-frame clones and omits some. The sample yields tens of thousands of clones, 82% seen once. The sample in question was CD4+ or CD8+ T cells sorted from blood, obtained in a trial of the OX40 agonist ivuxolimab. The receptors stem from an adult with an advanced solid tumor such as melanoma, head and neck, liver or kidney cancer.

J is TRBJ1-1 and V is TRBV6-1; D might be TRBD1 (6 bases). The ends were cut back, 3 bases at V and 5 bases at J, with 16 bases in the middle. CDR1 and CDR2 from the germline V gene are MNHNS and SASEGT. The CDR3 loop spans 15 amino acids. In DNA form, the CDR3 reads TGTGCCAGCAGTGATTCCGTAATACAGGGTACTGAAGCTTTCTTT. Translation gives CASSDSVIQGTEAFF.

The CDR3 sequence is CSAGQGPEAFF. The CDR3 DNA reads as TGCAGTGCCGGACAGGGGCCGGAAGCTTTCTTT. This chain joins TRBV20-1 and TRBJ1-1; 9 bases line up with TRBD1. The V and J ends lost 6 bases and 8 bases, in that order; junction bases with no gene match: 4. This CDR3 is 11 amino acids long. Looked up from germline, CDR1 is DFQATT and CDR2 is SNEGSKA (reference sequence).

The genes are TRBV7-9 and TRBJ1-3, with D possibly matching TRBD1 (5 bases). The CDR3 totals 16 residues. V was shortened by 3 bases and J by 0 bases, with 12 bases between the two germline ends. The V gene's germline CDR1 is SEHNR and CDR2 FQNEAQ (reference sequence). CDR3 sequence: CASSFAGTHSGNTIYF. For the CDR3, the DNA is TGTGCCAGCAGCTTTGCAGGGACCCACTCTGGAAACACCATATATTTT.

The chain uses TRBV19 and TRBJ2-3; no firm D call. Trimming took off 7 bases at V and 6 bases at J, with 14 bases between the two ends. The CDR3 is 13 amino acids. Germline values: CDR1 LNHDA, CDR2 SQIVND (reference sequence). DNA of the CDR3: TGTGCCAGTACCGATACCGCCCCGGATACGCAGTATTTT. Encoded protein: CASTDTAPDTQYF.

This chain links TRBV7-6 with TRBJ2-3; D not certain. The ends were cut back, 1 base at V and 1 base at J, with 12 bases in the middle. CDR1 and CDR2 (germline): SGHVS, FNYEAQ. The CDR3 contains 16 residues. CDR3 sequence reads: CASSLGAGSGTDTQYF. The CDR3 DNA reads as TGTGCCAGCAGCTTAGGGGCAGGTTCGGGCACAGATACGCAGTATTTT.

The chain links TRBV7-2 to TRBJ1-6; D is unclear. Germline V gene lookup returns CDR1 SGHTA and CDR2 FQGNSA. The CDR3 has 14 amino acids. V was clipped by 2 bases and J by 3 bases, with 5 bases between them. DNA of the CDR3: TGTGCCAGCAGCTTAATGGGCTATAATTCACCCCTCCACTTT. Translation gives CASSLMGYNSPLHF.

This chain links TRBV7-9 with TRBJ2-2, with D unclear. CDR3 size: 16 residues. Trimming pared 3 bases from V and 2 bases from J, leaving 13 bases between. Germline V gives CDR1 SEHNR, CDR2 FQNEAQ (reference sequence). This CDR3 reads CASSLRLGGNTGELFF. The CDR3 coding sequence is TGTGCCAGCAGCTTGAGGTTGGGCGGAAACACCGGGGAGCTGTTTTTT.

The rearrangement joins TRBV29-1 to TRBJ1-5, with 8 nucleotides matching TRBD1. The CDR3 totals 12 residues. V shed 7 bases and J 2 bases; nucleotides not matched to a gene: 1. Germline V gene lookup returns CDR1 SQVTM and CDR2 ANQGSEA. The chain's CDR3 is CSATGGNQPQHF. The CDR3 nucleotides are TGCAGCGCGACAGGGGGCAATCAGCCCCAGCATTTT. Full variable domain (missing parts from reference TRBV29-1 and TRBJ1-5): SAVISQKPSRDICQRGTSLTIQCQVDSQVTMMFWYRQQPGQSLTLIATANQGSEATYESGFVIDKFPISRPNLTFSTLTVSNMSPEDSSIYLCSATGGNQPQHFGDGTRLSIL.

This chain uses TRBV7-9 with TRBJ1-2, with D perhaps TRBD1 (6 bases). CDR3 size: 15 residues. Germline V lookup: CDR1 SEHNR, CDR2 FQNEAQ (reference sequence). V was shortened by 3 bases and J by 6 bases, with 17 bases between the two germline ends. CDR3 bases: TGTGCCAGCAGCTTCGTTGGGGGCGATGGGGATGGCTACACCTTC. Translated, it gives CASSFVGGDGDGYTF.

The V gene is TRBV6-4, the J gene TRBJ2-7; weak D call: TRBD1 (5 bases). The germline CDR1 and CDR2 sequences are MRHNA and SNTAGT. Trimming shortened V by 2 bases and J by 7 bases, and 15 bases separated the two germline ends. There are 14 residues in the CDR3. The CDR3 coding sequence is TGTGCCAGCAGTGACGAATTGGCATCAGGGGAGCAGTACTTC. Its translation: CASSDELASGEQYF.

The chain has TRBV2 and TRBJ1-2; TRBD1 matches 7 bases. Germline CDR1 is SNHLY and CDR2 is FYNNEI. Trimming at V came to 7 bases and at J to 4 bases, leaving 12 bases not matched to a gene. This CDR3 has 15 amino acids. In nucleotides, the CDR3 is TGTGCCAGCACCCAGGGGGGGGGCCTTTTCTATGGCTACACCTTC. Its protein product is CASTQGGGLFYGYTF.

DNA of the CDR3: TGTGCCAGCAGCCGTACTCAGGCCTCTGGAAACACCATATATTTT. This codes for CASSRTQASGNTIYF. The chain links TRBV11-2 to TRBJ1-3; no clear D. Germline values: CDR1 SGHAT, CDR2 FQNNGV. V lost 5 bases and J lost 0, with 11 bases in between. The CDR3 consists of 15 residues.

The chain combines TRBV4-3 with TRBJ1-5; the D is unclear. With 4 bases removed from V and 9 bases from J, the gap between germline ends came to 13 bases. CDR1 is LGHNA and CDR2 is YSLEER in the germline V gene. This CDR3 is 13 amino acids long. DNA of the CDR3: TGCGCCAGCAGCCGACTACAAGGAGCGCCCCAGCATTTT. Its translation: CASSRLQGAPQHF.

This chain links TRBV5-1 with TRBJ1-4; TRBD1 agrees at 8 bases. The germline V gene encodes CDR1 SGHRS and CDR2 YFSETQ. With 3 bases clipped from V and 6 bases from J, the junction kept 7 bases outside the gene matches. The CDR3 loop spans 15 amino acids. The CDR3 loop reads CASSSEGQVHEKLFF. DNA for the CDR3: TGCGCCAGCAGCTCGGAGGGACAGGTGCATGAAAAACTGTTTTTT.